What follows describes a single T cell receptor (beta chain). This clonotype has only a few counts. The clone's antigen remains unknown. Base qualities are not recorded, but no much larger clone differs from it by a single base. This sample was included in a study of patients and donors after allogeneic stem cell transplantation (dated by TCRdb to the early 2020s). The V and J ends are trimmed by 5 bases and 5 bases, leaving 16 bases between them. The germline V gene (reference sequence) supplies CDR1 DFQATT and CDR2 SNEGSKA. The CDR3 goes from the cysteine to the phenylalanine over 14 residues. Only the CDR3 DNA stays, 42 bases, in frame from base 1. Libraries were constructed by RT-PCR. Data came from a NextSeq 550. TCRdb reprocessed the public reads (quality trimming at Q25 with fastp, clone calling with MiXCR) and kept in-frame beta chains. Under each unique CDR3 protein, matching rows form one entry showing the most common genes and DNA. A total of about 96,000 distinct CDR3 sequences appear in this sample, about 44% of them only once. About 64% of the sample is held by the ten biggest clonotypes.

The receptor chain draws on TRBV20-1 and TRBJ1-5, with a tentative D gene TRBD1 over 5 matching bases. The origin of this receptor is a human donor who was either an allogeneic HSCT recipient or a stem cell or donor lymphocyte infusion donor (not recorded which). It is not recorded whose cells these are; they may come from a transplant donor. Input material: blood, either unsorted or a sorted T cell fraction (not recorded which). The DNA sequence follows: TGCAGTGCTCCCTGGGGGGGTATAGATCAGCCCCAGCATTTT. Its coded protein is CSAPWGGIDQPQHF.